This TCR beta chain originates from a study of identical twins. This clonotype was detected a few times. TCRdb recomputed calls from the 5' RACE reads with MiXCR, one row per CDR3 protein. The sample has 1,800,000 or so distinct CDR3 sequences; about 32% are singletons. The sequenced material came from cord blood. The TCR comes from a newborn girl in good health.

CDR3 DNA sequence: TGTGCCACCAGCAGAGTTCGATGGGACCGCAATGAGCAGTTCTTC. Translated: CATSRVRWDRNEQFF. The rearrangement links TRBV15 to TRBJ2-1; either TRBD1 or TRBD2 may fit D (5 bases each). V was pared by 1 base and J by 6 bases, with 13 bases between. Per the germline V gene, CDR1 is LNHNV and CDR2 is YYDKDF (reference sequence). This CDR3 is 15 amino acids long.